This T cell receptor beta chain was identified during a study of blood T cell repertoires in COVID-19. Whole-study context: The United States, Italy and Spain provided the acute and convalescent COVID-19 samples. T cells, B-cell-depleted T cells, or PBMCs provided the cDNA or gDNA that served as material.

In the authors' methods: Estimation of nucleated cell counts was performed using reference gene primer amplification. Measured with immunoSEQ multiplex PCR; TCRdb has only the in-frame clones, and not every one. Clone size and the V and J calls come from that table; the DNA yielded D and trimming. This sample has around 60,000 clones, with roughly 89% found just once. The V gene's germline CDR1 is MNHEY and CDR2 SVGAGI. The CDR3 length is 13 residues. Trimming pared 5 bases from V and 4 bases from J, leaving 11 bases between. Sequencing used peripheral blood. The TCR was taken from a man between 60 and 75 years old with active COVID-19. V and J are TRBV6-5 and TRBJ1-2; D gene ambiguous. The CDR3 reads CASSRGIGYGYTF. The CDR3 DNA follows: TGTGCCAGCAGTCGGGGAATTGGCTATGGCTACACCTTC.